A selection of T cell receptor beta chains follows, all from one sample in a study of cytomegalovirus exposure and HLA in healthy donors. Produced via immunoSEQ multiplex PCR; TCRdb's table is partial and in-frame only. The sample lists about 140,000 clones, over 60% occurring once. The sequenced material came from PBMCs. The origin of the receptors is a man aged 40-55 years in good health and CMV-seropositive. The CDR3 runs from the conserved cysteine through the conserved F or W. A D gene is named only where the DNA matches it firmly. Only some rows state a clone size, as once, few, many or a class for expanded clones.

V	J	size	D	CDR3	DNA
TRBV9	TRBJ2-5	few	TRBD2	CASSAGFSGGGLETQYF	TGTGCCAGCAGCGCGGGGTTTAGCGGGGGGGGATTAGAGACCCAGTACTTC
TRBV19	TRBJ1-5	few	NA	CASSDRRNQPQHF	TGTGCCAGTAGTGACAGACGCAATCAGCCCCAGCATTTT
TRBV2	TRBJ1-6	NA	NA	CASSEGLQGYYSPLHF	TGTGCCAGCAGTGAAGGGTTGCAGGGCTATTATTCACCCCTCCACTTT
TRBV7-9	TRBJ1-1	NA	TRBD1	CASSFPGQGPNTEAFF	TGTGCCAGCAGCTTCCCGGGACAGGGGCCGAACACTGAAGCTTTCTTT
TRBV5-1	TRBJ1-1	NA	NA	CASNSGGLDTEAFF	TGCGCCAGCAACAGCGGGGGGTTGGACACTGAAGCTTTCTTT
TRBV18	TRBJ1-2	NA	TRBD1	CASYPGQGNYGYTF	TGTGCCAGCTATCCCGGACAGGGAAACTATGGCTACACCTTC
TRBV4-3	TRBJ1-3	NA	NA	CASSQDLEDTIYF	TGCGCCAGCAGCCAAGATCTTGAGGACACCATATATTTT
TRBV5-1	TRBJ1-6	NA	TRBD1	CASSPSTGINSPLHF	TGCGCCAGCAGCCCTTCGACAGGGATCAATTCACCCCTCCACTTT
TRBV18	TRBJ1-1	NA	NA	CASSPIGGSTEAFF	TGTGCCAGCTCACCAATAGGAGGGTCCACTGAAGCTTTCTTT
TRBV7-6	TRBJ2-1	NA	NA	CASSLDPSAYNEQFF	TGTGCCAGCAGCTTAGACCCTAGCGCTTACAATGAGCAGTTCTTC
TRBV19	TRBJ1-5	NA	NA	CASSARQTNQPQHF	TGTGCCAGTAGTGCTAGACAGACGAATCAGCCCCAGCATTTT
TRBV28	TRBJ2-3	NA	NA	CASSSRGAGTDTQYF	TGTGCCAGCAGTTCCCGGGGGGCAGGCACAGATACGCAGTATTTT
TRBV5-1	TRBJ2-1	NA	TRBD1	CASSFRSGTGGYNEQFF	TGCGCCAGCAGCTTCCGCTCCGGGACAGGGGGTTACAATGAGCAGTTCTTC
TRBV27	TRBJ2-2	NA	NA	CASRPLPSGWTGELFF	TGTGCCAGCAGACCCCTCCCCTCGGGGTGGACCGGGGAGCTGTTTTTT
TRBV13	TRBJ2-2	NA	NA	CASSSRPGELFF	TGTGCCAGCAGCTCCCGTCCCGGGGAGCTGTTTTTT
TRBV7-7	TRBJ2-3	NA	TRBD2	CASSSSGRDTQYF	TGTGCTAGCAGCTCTAGCGGGAGAGATACGCAGTATTTT
TRBV7-7	TRBJ2-1	NA	NA	CASSPWQGYNEQFF	TGTGCTAGCAGCCCGTGGCAGGGCTACAATGAGCAGTTCTTC
TRBV5-5	TRBJ1-4	NA	TRBD1	CASSPSTGGYEKLFF	TGTGCCAGCAGCCCTTCGACAGGGGGCTATGAAAAACTGTTTTTT
TRBV6-1	TRBJ2-2	NA	NA	CASSEPSGPGTGELFF	TGTGCCAGCAGTGAACCTTCTGGGCCTGGCACCGGGGAGCTGTTTTTT
TRBV11-3	TRBJ1-1	NA	NA	CASRSWGTTEAFF	TGTGCCAGCCGGAGTTGGGGCACCACTGAAGCTTTCTTT
TRBV5-3	TRBJ2-7	NA	NA	CARSLVNGSYEQYF	TGTGCCAGAAGCCTCGTCAACGGCTCCTACGAGCAGTACTTC
TRBV7-2	TRBJ2-2	NA	NA	CASSLAVTSTGELFF	TGTGCCAGCAGCTTAGCGGTGACATCGACCGGGGAGCTGTTTTTT
TRBV2	TRBJ2-1	NA	TRBD2	CASSEFNPGLEDEQFF	TGTGCCAGCAGTGAGTTCAATCCGGGACTAGAGGACGAGCAGTTCTTC
TRBV4-3	TRBJ2-5	NA	TRBD2	CASSQDPGLAGTMYF	TGCGCCAGCAGCCAAGATCCGGGACTAGCGGGGACTATGTACTTC
TRBV6-6	TRBJ1-4	few	NA	CASSYGGTNEKLFF	TGTGCCAGCAGTTACGGGGGCACTAATGAAAAACTGTTTTTT
TRBV5-1	TRBJ2-3	NA	TRBD2	CASSRGRGISTDTQYF	TGCGCCAGCAGCCGGGGGAGGGGAATAAGCACAGATACGCAGTATTTT
TRBV28	TRBJ2-3	NA	NA	CASSPNVWAKHPDTQYF	TGTGCCAGCAGCCCCAATGTTTGGGCCAAACACCCAGATACGCAGTATTTT
TRBV11-2	TRBJ2-3	NA	TRBD1	CASSSYITGGTDTQYF	TGTGCCAGCAGCTCCTATATCACAGGGGGCACAGATACGCAGTATTTT
TRBV6-1	TRBJ1-3	NA	NA	CASSGSTQLRVSIYF	TGTGCCAGCAGTGGTAGCACTCAACTCCGGGTCTCCATATATTTT
TRBV5-1	TRBJ2-4	few	NA	CASSLAEGLAKNIQYF	TGCGCCAGCAGCTTGGCCGAGGGACTAGCCAAAAACATTCAGTACTTC
TRBV10-1	TRBJ2-4	NA	TRBD1	CASTSRQGAPLAKNIQYF	TGCGCCAGCACCTCGAGACAGGGGGCTCCTCTAGCCAAAAACATTCAGTACTTC
TRBV18	TRBJ2-7	few	NA	CASSPTVTYEQYF	TGTGCCAGCTCACCAACGGTTACCTACGAGCAGTACTTC
TRBV19	TRBJ2-1	NA	TRBD1	CASSRDRERNEQFF	TGTGCCAGTTCGAGGGACAGGGAACGGAATGAGCAGTTCTTC
TRBV28	TRBJ1-5	NA	TRBD1	CASSLPGTGNGQPQHF	TGTGCCAGCAGTTTACCCGGGACAGGGAATGGTCAGCCCCAGCATTTT
TRBV29-1	TRBJ2-7	NA	TRBD2	CSVAINLAGASYEQYF	TGCAGCGTCGCCATTAACCTAGCGGGAGCGTCTTACGAGCAGTACTTC
TRBV5-1	TRBJ2-5	few	TRBD1	CASSHSGQTQETQYF	TGCGCCAGCAGCCACTCGGGACAGACCCAAGAGACCCAGTACTTC
TRBV14	TRBJ1-2	NA	NA	CASSQETGYGYTF	TGTGCCAGCAGCCAAGAGACAGGCTATGGCTACACCTTC
TRBV11-2	TRBJ2-2	NA	NA	CASSLFRAGELFF	TGTGCCAGCAGCTTATTCAGGGCCGGGGAGCTGTTTTTT
TRBV4-1	TRBJ2-7	NA	TRBD1	CASSQDRTGGYEQYF	TGCGCCAGCAGCCAAGATCGGACAGGGGGCTACGAGCAGTACTTC
TRBV6-5	TRBJ2-1	NA	NA	CASSTGQEQFF	TGTGCCAGCAGTACCGGACAAGAGCAGTTCTTC
TRBV7-9	TRBJ2-3	NA	NA	CASSQPRPDTQYF	TGTGCCAGCAGCCAACCGCGTCCAGATACGCAGTATTTT
TRBV28	TRBJ2-4	NA	NA	CASRKKAGGNIQYF	TGTGCCAGCCGGAAAAAGGCGGGCGGAAACATTCAGTACTTC
TRBV7-2	TRBJ2-7	NA	NA	CASSPNRGRVGEQYF	TGTGCCAGCAGCCCGAACAGAGGCAGGGTGGGCGAGCAGTACTTC
TRBV19	TRBJ1-1	NA	TRBD1	CAITKGQAPGSTEAFF	TGTGCCATCACGAAGGGACAGGCACCAGGCAGTACTGAAGCTTTCTTT
TRBV5-1	TRBJ1-2	NA	TRBD1	CASSLGTGVWHGYTF	TGCGCCAGCAGCTTGGGGACAGGGGTATGGCACGGCTACACCTTC
TRBV6-6	TRBJ2-2	NA	NA	CASSVFGTQNTGELFF	TGTGCCAGCAGCGTCTTCGGGACTCAGAACACCGGGGAGCTGTTTTTT
TRBV19	TRBJ1-1	NA	TRBD1	CASSKQQGQNTEAFF	TGTGCCAGTAGTAAACAACAGGGGCAGAACACTGAAGCTTTCTTT
TRBV27	TRBJ2-5	NA	TRBD2	CASSLAGGLGETQYF	TGTGCCAGCAGTTTGGCGGGGGGGCTCGGGGAGACCCAGTACTTC
TRBV11-3	TRBJ2-2	few	NA	CASSLARTGELFF	TGTGCCAGCAGCTTAGCGCGCACCGGGGAGCTGTTTTTT
TRBV5-1	TRBJ2-7	NA	NA	CASSPLTGTNDEQYF	TGCGCCAGCAGCCCTCTTACCGGGACAAACGACGAGCAGTACTTC
TRBV7-2	TRBJ2-5	NA	TRBD2	CASSLQTGLVQTQYF	TGTGCCAGCAGCTTACAAACGGGACTAGTGCAGACCCAGTACTTC
TRBV19	TRBJ1-2	NA	NA	CASVEGDKSNYGYTF	TGTGCCAGTGTTGAGGGAGACAAGTCTAACTATGGCTACACCTTC
TRBV5-1	TRBJ2-2	once	NA	CASSSDKYTGELFF	TGCGCCAGCAGCTCCGACAAGTACACCGGGGAGCTGTTTTTT